These 10 T cell receptor beta chains came from one sample sequenced in a study of technical replicates of blood from several donors (dated by TCRdb to about 2017). Library preparation used the immunoSEQ multiplex PCR assay. Sourced from immuneACCESS, this table was stored by TCRdb with only in-frame sequences that have V and J called. A share of the clones is absent; for the studies checked, an unresolved V gene accounts for under half, and the remainder has no known explanation. For this sample there are approximately 82,000 clones; nearly 96% appear just once. The top ten clones comprise 0.37% of the sample. The sequenced material came from T cells isolated from PBMCs. All receptors derive from a human donor in good health.

V is TRBV6-4 and J is TRBJ1-2; D is possibly TRBD1 (5 bases). Germline V lookup: CDR1 MRHNA, CDR2 SNTAGT. This CDR3 region has 13 residues. V dropped 0 bases and J dropped 4 bases, with 6 bases sitting between them. CDR3 in amino acids: CASSDSGAYGYTF. DNA of the CDR3: TGTGCCAGCAGTGACTCTGGGGCCTATGGCTACACCTTC.

The rearrangement joins TRBV5-6 to TRBJ1-5, with D perhaps TRBD1 (5 bases). Per germline, CDR1 SGHDT and CDR2 YYEEEE. The V and J ends lost 4 bases and 1 base respectively, with 12 bases between them. The CDR3 is made up of 15 amino acids. CDR3 region: CASSKRGRSNQPQHF. The DNA of the CDR3 is TGTGCCAGCAGCAAAAGGGGTAGGAGCAATCAGCCCCAGCATTTT.

The V and J genes are TRBV5-8 and TRBJ1-2, with unresolved D. The CDR3 extends over 15 amino acids. Trimming pared 4 bases from V and 2 bases from J, leaving 15 bases between. CDR1 and CDR2 from the germline V gene are SGHTS and YDEGEE. CDR3 residues: CASSPEPGLNYGYTF. CDR3 bases: TGTGCCAGCAGCCCAGAACCGGGGTTAAACTATGGCTACACCTTC.

This clone appeared once. The chain links TRBV11-2 to TRBJ1-2, with D possibly TRBD1 on 5 matching bases. Germline lookup yields CDR1 SGHAT and CDR2 FQNNGV. Trimming pared 1 base from V and 7 bases from J, leaving 13 bases between. The CDR3 is 14 residues long. The CDR3 reads CASSLVTSTGGYTF. CDR3 DNA: TGTGCCAGCAGCTTAGTAACCTCTACAGGTGGCTACACCTTC.

V usage is TRBV6-6 and J usage is TRBJ2-1; possibly TRBD2 for D (6 bases). The CDR3 runs to 15 residues. Germline V gene sequence: CDR1 MNHNY, CDR2 SVGAGI (reference sequence). V was cut by 6 bases and J by 8 bases, with 20 bases left in between. CDR3 sequence reads: CASRVSGTVPDEQFF. DNA of the CDR3: TGTGCCAGCAGAGTATCGGGGACTGTTCCGGATGAGCAGTTCTTC.

V and J are TRBV30 and TRBJ2-1; TRBD1 agrees at 7 bases. Per germline, CDR1 GTSNPN and CDR2 SVGIG (reference sequence). The CDR3 has 14 residues. Trimming cost V 1 base and J 9 bases; bases outside gene matches: 9. DNA for the CDR3: TGTGCCTGGAGTGGGACAGGCTTTGCGATTGAGCAGTTCTTC. Its protein product is CAWSGTGFAIEQFF.

The chain joins TRBV25-1 to TRBJ2-1; 8 nucleotides match TRBD1. V lost 4 bases and J lost 6; bases outside the gene matches: 14. Germline V gene lookup returns CDR1 MGHDK and CDR2 SYGVNS. The CDR3 runs to 17 residues. CDR3: CASSALGRTGPSNEQFF. In nucleotides, the CDR3 is TGTGCCAGCAGTGCTTTGGGTAGGACAGGGCCCTCCAATGAGCAGTTCTTC.

This sequence joins TRBV10-2 and TRBJ2-7; D may be TRBD2 (5 bases). The V end lost 6 bases, the J end lost 0 bases, and 15 bases lay between the germline ends. CDR1 WSHSY and CDR2 SAAADI come from the germline V gene. The CDR3 is made up of 15 amino acids. This CDR3 reads CASSGEGPSSYEQYF. In DNA form, the CDR3 reads TGCGCCAGCAGCGGAGAGGGCCCCAGCTCCTACGAGCAGTACTTC.

This clone has a single count. The rearrangement joins TRBV10-3 to TRBJ1-2; 8 positions match TRBD1. The V gene end was trimmed by 7 bases and the J gene end by 6 bases; junction bases not matched to a gene: 7. The CDR3 has 13 residues. CDR1 ENHRY and CDR2 SYGVKD come from the germline V gene. This chain's CDR3 is CAIIGQGKNGYTF. CDR3 coding DNA: TGTGCCATCATTGGACAGGGTAAAAATGGCTACACCTTC.

The rearrangement uses TRBV5-6 and TRBJ1-2, with D unclear. Per germline, CDR1 SGHDT and CDR2 YYEEEE. The CDR3 runs to 13 residues. V lost 2 bases, J lost 0 bases, and 5 bases lay in between. CDR3 in DNA: TGTGCCAGCAGCTTTTCAGCTAACTATGGCTACACCTTC. Its protein is CASSFSANYGYTF.